Below, 24 T cell receptor beta chains from the same sample are listed, as sequenced in a study of OX40 agonist ivuxolimab in advanced cancers. The library was obtained by the immunoSEQ multiplex PCR assay. The immuneACCESS repertoire file appears here via TCRdb, limited to in-frame rearrangements. These files lack a portion of the clones; in checked studies, under half of the deficit traces to unresolved V genes, and the cause of the others is not known. The sample records 100,000 to 150,000 clones, over 75% of which are singletons. Around 1% of the sample comes from the top ten. Sequenced material: CD4+ or CD8+ T cells sorted from blood, taken in a trial of the OX40 agonist ivuxolimab. Receptor source: an adult with an advanced solid tumor such as melanoma, head and neck, liver or kidney cancer.

The chain has TRBV7-9 and TRBJ1-5, with D uncertain. V was clipped by 2 bases and J by 0 bases, with 8 bases between them. Germline values: CDR1 SEHNR, CDR2 FQNEAQ (reference sequence). This CDR3 region has 15 residues. The CDR3 region is CASSLSGYSNQPQHF. CDR3 DNA sequence: TGTGCCAGCAGCTTATCCGGGTATAGCAATCAGCCCCAGCATTTT.

The genes are TRBV5-5 and TRBJ1-2; D is unclear. Germline V gene sequence: CDR1 SGHKS, CDR2 YYEKEE (reference sequence). The CDR3 has 14 residues. Trimming removed 1 base at V and 9 bases at J, with 16 bases between. This CDR3 is CASSLLVRGSSYTF. The CDR3 DNA follows: TGTGCCAGCAGCTTGTTAGTCAGAGGCTCGAGCTACACCTTC.

The chain employs TRBV19 and TRBJ1-3, with D unresolved. Trimming cost V 3 bases and J 0 bases, with 9 bases left between them. CDR1 and CDR2 from the germline V gene are LNHDA and SQIVND (reference sequence). This CDR3 spans 15 amino acids. In nucleotides, the CDR3 is TGTGCCAGTAGTATGACTTTCAACTCTGGAAACACCATATATTTT. Translating it yields CASSMTFNSGNTIYF.

This chain joins TRBV10-3 and TRBJ1-3, with 7 positions matching TRBD1. The germline V gene has CDR1 ENHRY and CDR2 SYGVKD. The CDR3 is 13 residues long. The V segment lost 7 bases and the J segment 4 bases; nucleotides outside the gene matches: 4. As DNA, the CDR3 is TGTGCCATCACCGACAGGGAAGGAAACACCATATATTTT. Translation gives CAITDREGNTIYF.

V and J are TRBV28 and TRBJ1-3; no reliable D call. V was pared by 5 bases and J by 0 bases, with 8 bases between. CDR3 length equals 14 residues. Germline V gene sequence: CDR1 MDHEN, CDR2 SYDVKM. The CDR3: CASSIFTSGNTIYF. The CDR3, as DNA: TGTGCCAGCAGTATTTTTACCTCTGGAAACACCATATATTTT.

The chain recombines TRBV5-1 with TRBJ2-1, with 8 bases lining up with TRBD2. V shed 4 bases and J 5 bases; nucleotides not matched to a gene: 8. Germline assignment: CDR1 SGHRS and CDR2 YFSETQ. CDR3 length: 15 amino acids. In DNA, the CDR3 is TGCGCCAGCAGCAGAGAACTAGCGGCTGACAATGAGCAGTTCTTC. This sequence encodes CASSRELAADNEQFF.

The chain joins TRBV5-4 to TRBJ2-1; no clear D. This CDR3 has 13 residues. V gave up 4 bases and J gave up 4 bases, with 9 bases separating them. Per the germline V gene, CDR1 is SGHNT and CDR2 is YYREEE (reference sequence). The CDR3 DNA is TGTGCCAGCAGCATAGAACCGTACAATGAGCAGTTCTTC. It encodes CASSIEPYNEQFF.

This clone was seen more than once but under ten times. The CDR3 spells CASSLIKGLRVHEQYF. CDR3 DNA sequence: TGTGCCAGCAGTTTAATAAAGGGCCTACGGGTGCACGAGCAGTACTTC. The J gene is TRBJ2-7, the V gene TRBV27, with no clear D. Germline CDR1 and CDR2: MNHEY and SMNVEV (reference sequence). This CDR3 has 16 residues. V was pared by 2 bases and J by 5 bases, with 19 bases between.

This rearrangement joins TRBV27 to TRBJ2-3; 7 nucleotides match TRBD2. Germline lookup yields CDR1 MNHEY and CDR2 SMNVEV (reference sequence). With 2 bases clipped from V and 5 bases from J, the junction kept 4 bases outside the gene matches. This CDR3 region has 14 residues. The CDR3 is CASSLASGGDTQYF. Written as DNA, the CDR3 is TGTGCCAGCAGTTTAGCTAGCGGAGGAGATACGCAGTATTTT.

The chain carries TRBV4-2 and TRBJ1-1, with 8 bases that match TRBD1. This CDR3 region has 13 residues. Germline loops: CDR1 LGHNA, CDR2 YNFKEQ. With V trimmed by 3 bases and J by 12 bases, 9 bases remained unmatched. The CDR3 DNA reads TGTGCCAGCAGCCAGGAGGACAGGGTAGGGCCTTTCTTT. Protein: CASSQEDRVGPFF.

The chain joins TRBV9 to TRBJ2-1; 12 positions match TRBD2. J was trimmed by 6 bases and V by 2 bases; bases with no gene match: 6. The CDR3 totals 16 residues. Germline V CDR1 and CDR2: SGDLS, YYNGEE. CDR3: CASSVSSGLAGNEQFF. CDR3 sequence (DNA): TGTGCCAGCAGCGTCTCCTCGGGACTAGCGGGCAATGAGCAGTTCTTC.

This rearrangement joins TRBV11-2 to TRBJ1-1; D remains unclear. This CDR3 spans 15 amino acids. Germline V gene lookup returns CDR1 SGHAT and CDR2 FQNNGV. V was trimmed by 0 bases and J by 1 base, leaving 9 bases between them. The CDR3 reads CASSLDPAPNTEAFF. The CDR3 region has the DNA TGTGCCAGCAGCTTAGATCCGGCGCCGAACACTGAAGCTTTCTTT.

The gene calls are TRBV28 and TRBJ2-7; 7 bases map to TRBD2. V dropped 4 bases and J dropped 0; count of bases not matched to a gene: 3. This CDR3 region has 14 residues. CDR1 is MDHEN, CDR2 SYDVKM, per germline. Written as DNA, the CDR3 is TGTGCCAGCAGTTATGGCGGGAGCTCCTACGAGCAGTACTTC. This gives the protein CASSYGGSSYEQYF. Drawing the rest from reference TRBV28 and TRBJ2-7, the complete variable domain is DVKVTQSSRYLVKRTGEKVFLECVQDMDHENMFWYRQDPGLGLRLIYFSYDVKMKEKGDIPEGYSVSREKKERFSLILESASTNQTSMYLCASSYGGSSYEQYFGPGTRLTVT.

This clone was seen once. CDR3 protein: CASSPRTSGAYEQYF. The CDR3 nucleotides read TGTGCCAGCAGTCCACGAACTAGCGGTGCCTACGAGCAGTACTTC. The J gene is TRBJ2-7, the V gene TRBV5-4; TRBD2 matches at 8 bases. This CDR3 is 15 amino acids long. With 5 bases clipped from V and 2 bases from J, the junction kept 9 bases outside the gene matches. Germline CDR1 SGHNT, CDR2 YYREEE (reference sequence).

The chain is built from TRBV7-8 and TRBJ2-5; 7 bases match TRBD1. The length of the CDR3 is 18 residues. CDR1 SGHVS and CDR2 FQNEAQ come from the germline V gene. The V and J ends lost 2 bases and 2 bases, in that order; junction bases with no gene match: 14. In nucleotides, the CDR3 is TGTGCCAGCAGCTTAAACTCCGGACAGGCCGTTGCTCAAGAGACCCAGTACTTC. Its translation: CASSLNSGQAVAQETQYF.

The chain employs TRBV5-1 and TRBJ2-5; D tentatively fits TRBD1 or TRBD2 (5 bases each). V gave up 4 bases and J gave up 5 bases, with 12 bases separating them. The CDR3 is made up of 13 amino acids. Germline-derived CDR1 and CDR2 are SGHRS and YFSETQ. The CDR3 sequence is CASSTGGAETQYF. The CDR3 DNA reads as TGCGCCAGCAGCACAGGAGGTGCGGAGACCCAGTACTTC. The full variable domain, completed using reference TRBV5-1 and TRBJ2-5, is KAGVTQTPRYLIKTRGQQVTLSCSPISGHRSVSWYQQTPGQGLQFLFEYFSETQRNKGNFPGRFSGRQFSNSRSEMNVSTLELGDSALYLCASSTGGAETQYFGPGTRLLVL.

V usage is TRBV2 and J usage is TRBJ2-7, with D perhaps TRBD2 (6 bases). CDR1 is SNHLY, CDR2 FYNNEI, per germline. V lost 6 bases and J lost 9, with 9 bases in between. This CDR3 spans 10 amino acids. CDR3 amino acids: CASRGLGQYF. The CDR3, as DNA: TGTGCCAGCAGGGGACTGGGGCAGTACTTC.

This chain uses TRBV29-1 with TRBJ2-3, with D hard to call. V was trimmed by 2 bases and J by 0 bases, leaving 3 bases between them. CDR3 length: 12 residues. The germline V gene has CDR1 SQVTM and CDR2 ANQGSEA. CDR3 in amino acids: CSVESSTDTQYF. The CDR3 coding sequence is TGCAGCGTTGAATCTAGCACAGATACGCAGTATTTT.

This sequence joins TRBV27 and TRBJ1-4; TRBD1 matches 7 bases. The CDR3 extends over 14 amino acids. Per germline, CDR1 MNHEY and CDR2 SMNVEV (reference sequence). Trimming at V came to 0 bases and at J to 8 bases, leaving 3 bases not matched to a gene. The CDR3 region is CASSLSAGGEKLFF. CDR3 bases: TGTGCCAGCAGTTTATCGGCAGGGGGGGAAAAACTGTTTTTT.

This clone appeared a few times. CDR3 coding DNA: TGTGCCATCAGTGAACGCGGCCCCTTCACTGAAGCTTTCTTT. Its translation is CAISERGPFTEAFF. The gene calls are TRBV10-3 and TRBJ1-1; D ambiguous. Germline assignment: CDR1 ENHRY and CDR2 SYGVKD. This CDR3 contains 14 residues. Trimming took 3 bases from V and 4 from J, leaving 12 bases between them.

The V gene is TRBV7-9, the J gene TRBJ1-1; D unresolved. Germline CDR1 SEHNR, CDR2 FQNEAQ (reference sequence). Deletions cut 5 bases from V and 7 bases from J, with 11 bases between. The CDR3 runs 12 residues. CDR3 nucleotides: TGTGCCAGCAGCAGAGGCAGGTATGAAGCTTTCTTT. Translating gives CASSRGRYEAFF.

The V and J genes are TRBV18 and TRBJ1-2; D unresolved. V lost 6 bases to trimming and J lost 8 bases, with 13 bases between them. Germline V gives CDR1 KGHSH, CDR2 LQKENI. This CDR3 has 12 amino acids. The CDR3: CASSSLGNGYTF. Written as DNA, the CDR3 is TGTGCCAGCTCCTCCCTCGGGAACGGCTACACCTTC.

The chain is built from TRBV28 and TRBJ1-2, with D tentatively TRBD1 (5 bases). The V gene's germline CDR1 is MDHEN and CDR2 SYDVKM. V lost 6 bases to trimming and J lost 2 bases, with 13 bases between them. This CDR3 is built from 14 residues. Here the CDR3 DNA reads TGTGCCAGCAGCTCCGGGGCCGCGAACTATGGCTACACCTTC. Encoded protein: CASSSGAANYGYTF.

This sequence joins TRBV10-3 and TRBJ1-1; TRBD1 might be the D (6 bases). With 6 bases removed from V and 1 base from J, the gap between germline ends came to 9 bases. Germline CDR1 reads ENHRY; CDR2 reads SYGVKD. CDR3 length: 13 amino acids. Here the CDR3 DNA reads TGTGCCATCAGGGGGACACAGAACACTGAAGCTTTCTTT. It encodes CAIRGTQNTEAFF.